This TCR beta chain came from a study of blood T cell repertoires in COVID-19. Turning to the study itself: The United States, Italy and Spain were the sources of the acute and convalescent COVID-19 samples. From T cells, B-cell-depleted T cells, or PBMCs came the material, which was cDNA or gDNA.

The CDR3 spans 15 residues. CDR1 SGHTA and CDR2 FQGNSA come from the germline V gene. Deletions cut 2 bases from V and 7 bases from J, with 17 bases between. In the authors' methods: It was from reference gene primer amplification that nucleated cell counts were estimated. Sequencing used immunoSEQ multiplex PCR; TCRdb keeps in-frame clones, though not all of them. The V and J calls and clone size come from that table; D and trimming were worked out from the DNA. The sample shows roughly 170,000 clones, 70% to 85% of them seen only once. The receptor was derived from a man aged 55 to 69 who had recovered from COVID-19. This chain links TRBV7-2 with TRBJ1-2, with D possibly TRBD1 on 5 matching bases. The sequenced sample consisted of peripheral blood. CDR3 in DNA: TGTGCCAGCAGCTTAACCGGCCAGGGATATAGTGGCTACACCTTC. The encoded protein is CASSLTGQGYSGYTF.